The TCR beta chain under discussion was sequenced for a study of blood T cell repertoires in COVID-19. Study as a whole: The United States, Italy and Spain supplied acute and convalescent COVID-19 samples. Sources were T cells, B-cell-depleted T cells, or PBMCs; the material itself was cDNA or gDNA.

Seattle patients were enrolled while actively infected and followed longitudinally. The authors' processing: It was from reference gene primer amplification that nucleated cell counts were estimated. Clones were read by immunoSEQ multiplex PCR, and TCRdb kept only the in-frame ones, dropping some. That table gives V, J and clone size, and the DNA gave D and trimming. This table holds a few hundred thousand clones, 80% to 90% found once. The CDR3 has 13 amino acids. V lost 6 bases, J lost 3 bases, and 14 bases lay in between. Per germline, CDR1 SQVTM and CDR2 ANQGSEA. The material sequenced was peripheral blood. The J gene is TRBJ1-2, the V gene TRBV29-1; possible D gene TRBD1, 5 bases. The TCR sequence derives from a woman between 65 and 79 years old with COVID-19, enrolled during active disease. CDR3 in amino acids: CSVGEGVDYGYTF. Here the CDR3 DNA reads TGCAGCGTGGGGGAGGGCGTCGACTATGGCTACACCTTC.